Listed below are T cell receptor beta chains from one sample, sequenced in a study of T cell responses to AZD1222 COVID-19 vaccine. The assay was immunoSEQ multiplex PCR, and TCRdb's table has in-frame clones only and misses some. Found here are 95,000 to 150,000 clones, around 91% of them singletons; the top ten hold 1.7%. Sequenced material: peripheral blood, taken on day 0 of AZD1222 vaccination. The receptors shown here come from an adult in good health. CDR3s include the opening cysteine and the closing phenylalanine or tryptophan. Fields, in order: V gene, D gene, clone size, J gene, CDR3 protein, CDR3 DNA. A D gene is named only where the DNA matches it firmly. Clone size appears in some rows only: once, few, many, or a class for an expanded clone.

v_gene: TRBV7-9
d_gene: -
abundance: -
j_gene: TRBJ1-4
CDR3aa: CASSSEGGFNEKLFF
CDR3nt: TGTGCCAGCAGCTCCGAGGGGGGCTTTAATGAAAAACTGTTTTTT

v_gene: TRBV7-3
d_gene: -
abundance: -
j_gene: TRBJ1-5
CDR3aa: CASSEDPRGPQHF
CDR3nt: TGTGCCAGCAGCGAGGACCCTCGGGGGCCCCAGCATTTT

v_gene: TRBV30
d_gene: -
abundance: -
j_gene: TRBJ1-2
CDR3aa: CAWSELGGYTF
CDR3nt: TGTGCCTGGAGTGAACTTGGTGGCTACACCTTC

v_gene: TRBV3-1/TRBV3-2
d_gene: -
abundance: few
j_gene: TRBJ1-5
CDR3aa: CASSQAQGSQPQHF
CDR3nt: TGTGCCAGCAGCCAAGCGCAGGGAAGTCAGCCCCAGCATTTT

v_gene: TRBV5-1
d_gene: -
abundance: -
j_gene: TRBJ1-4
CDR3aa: CASSQGGITNEKLFF
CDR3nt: TGCGCCAGCAGCCAGGGTGGGATAACTAATGAAAAACTGTTTTTT

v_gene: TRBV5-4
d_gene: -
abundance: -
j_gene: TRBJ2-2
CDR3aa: CASSLVDGRYGTGELFF
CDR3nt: TGTGCCAGCAGCTTAGTGGACGGTCGCTACGGAACCGGGGAGCTGTTTTTT

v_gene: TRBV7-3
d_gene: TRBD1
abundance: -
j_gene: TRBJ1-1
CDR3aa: CASSRQGDTEAFF
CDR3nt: TGTGCCAGCAGTCGACAGGGGGACACTGAAGCTTTCTTT

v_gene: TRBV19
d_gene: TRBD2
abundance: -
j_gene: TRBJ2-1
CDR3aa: CASSITTLAVAEQFF
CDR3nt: TGTGCCAGTAGTATCACTACCCTAGCGGTGGCTGAGCAGTTCTTC

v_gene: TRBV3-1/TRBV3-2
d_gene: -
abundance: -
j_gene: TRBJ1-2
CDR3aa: CASSQPSGGWNYGYTF
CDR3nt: TGTGCCAGCAGCCAACCAAGTGGAGGGTGGAACTATGGCTACACCTTC

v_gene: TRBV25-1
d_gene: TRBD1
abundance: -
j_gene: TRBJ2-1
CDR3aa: CASSEAGTGRTEQFF
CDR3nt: TGTGCCAGCAGTGAGGCCGGGACAGGGCGCACTGAGCAGTTCTTC

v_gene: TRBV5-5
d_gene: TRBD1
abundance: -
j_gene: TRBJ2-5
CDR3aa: CASSAGQARETQYF
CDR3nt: TGTGCCAGCAGCGCGGGACAGGCGAGGGAGACCCAGTACTTC

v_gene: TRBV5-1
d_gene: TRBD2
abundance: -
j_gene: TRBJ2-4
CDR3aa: CASSLRAGGPSGGAKNIQYF
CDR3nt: TGCGCCAGCAGCCTCCGGGCGGGAGGGCCCTCCGGGGGAGCCAAAAACATTCAGTACTTC

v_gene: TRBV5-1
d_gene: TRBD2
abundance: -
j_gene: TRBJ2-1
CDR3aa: CASSPLTSGRANEQFF
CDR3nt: TGCGCCAGCAGCCCGCTTACTAGCGGGAGGGCCAATGAGCAGTTCTTC

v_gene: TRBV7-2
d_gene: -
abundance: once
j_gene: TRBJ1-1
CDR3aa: CASSLGPMNTEAFF
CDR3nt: TGTGCCAGCAGCTTAGGACCGATGAACACTGAAGCTTTCTTT

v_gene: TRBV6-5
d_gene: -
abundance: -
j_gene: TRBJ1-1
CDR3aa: CASSYSRGSRPHNF
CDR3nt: TGTGCCAGCAGTTACTCCCGTGGGAGCCGTCCCCACAACTTT

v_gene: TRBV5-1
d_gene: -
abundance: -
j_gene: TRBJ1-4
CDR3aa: CASSLVPPHGKLFF
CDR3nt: TGCGCCAGCAGCTTGGTGCCTCCTCACGGAAAACTGTTTTTT

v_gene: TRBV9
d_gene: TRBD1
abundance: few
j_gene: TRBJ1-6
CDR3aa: CASSAGQRFYNSPLHF
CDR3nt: TGTGCCAGCAGCGCGGGACAGAGATTCTATAATTCACCCCTCCACTTT

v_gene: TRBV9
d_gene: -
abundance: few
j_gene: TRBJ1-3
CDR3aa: CASSVGTLSGNTIYF
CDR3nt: TGTGCCAGCAGCGTAGGGACCCTCTCTGGAAACACCATATATTTT